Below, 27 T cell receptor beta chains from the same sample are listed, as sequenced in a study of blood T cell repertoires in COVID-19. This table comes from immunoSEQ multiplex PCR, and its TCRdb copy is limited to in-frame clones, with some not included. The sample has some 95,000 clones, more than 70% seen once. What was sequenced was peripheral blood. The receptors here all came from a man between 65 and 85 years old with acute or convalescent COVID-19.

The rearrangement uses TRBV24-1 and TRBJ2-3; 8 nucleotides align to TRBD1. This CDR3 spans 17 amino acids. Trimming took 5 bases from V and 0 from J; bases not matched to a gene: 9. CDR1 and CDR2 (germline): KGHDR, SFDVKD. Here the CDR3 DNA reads TGTGCCACCAGTGCTACGGGACAGGTGACTAGCACAGATACGCAGTATTTT. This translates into CATSATGQVTSTDTQYF.

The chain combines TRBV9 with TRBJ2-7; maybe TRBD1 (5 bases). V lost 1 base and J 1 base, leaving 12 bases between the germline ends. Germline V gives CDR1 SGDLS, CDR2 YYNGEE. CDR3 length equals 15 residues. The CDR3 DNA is TGTGCCAGCAGCGTAACGGGTAGGGGATCCTACGAGCAGTACTTC. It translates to CASSVTGRGSYEQYF.

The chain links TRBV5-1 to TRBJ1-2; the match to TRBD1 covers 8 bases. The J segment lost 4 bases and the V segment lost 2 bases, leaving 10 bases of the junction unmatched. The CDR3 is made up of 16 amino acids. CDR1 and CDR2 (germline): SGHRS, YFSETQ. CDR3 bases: TGCGCCAGCAGCTTCCGCCCGGGACAGGACGGCTATGGCTACACCTTC. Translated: CASSFRPGQDGYGYTF. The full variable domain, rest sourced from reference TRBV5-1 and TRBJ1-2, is KAGVTQTPRYLIKTRGQQVTLSCSPISGHRSVSWYQQTPGQGLQFLFEYFSETQRNKGNFPGRFSGRQFSNSRSEMNVSTLELGDSALYLCASSFRPGQDGYGYTFGSGTRLTVV.

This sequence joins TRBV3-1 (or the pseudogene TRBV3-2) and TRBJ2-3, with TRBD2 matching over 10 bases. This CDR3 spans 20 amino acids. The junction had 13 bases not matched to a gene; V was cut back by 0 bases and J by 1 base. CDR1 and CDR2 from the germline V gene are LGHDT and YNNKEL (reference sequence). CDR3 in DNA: TGTGCCAGCAGCCAAGAAGTATACGGACTAGCGGATTCACGCACAGATACGCAGTATTTT. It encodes CASSQEVYGLADSRTDTQYF.

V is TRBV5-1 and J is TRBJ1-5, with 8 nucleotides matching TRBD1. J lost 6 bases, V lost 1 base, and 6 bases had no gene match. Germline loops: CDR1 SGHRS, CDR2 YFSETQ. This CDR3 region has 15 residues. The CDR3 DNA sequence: TGCGCCAGCAGCTTGAGTGGACAGGGACGTCAGCCCCAGCATTTT. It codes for CASSLSGQGRQPQHF.

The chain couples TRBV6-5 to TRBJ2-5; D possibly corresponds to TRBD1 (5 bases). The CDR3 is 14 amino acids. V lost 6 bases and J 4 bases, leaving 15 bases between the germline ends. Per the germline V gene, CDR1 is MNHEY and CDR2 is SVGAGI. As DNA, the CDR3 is TGTGCCAGCAGCGGGCAAAGGCAGGGAGAGACCCAGTACTTC. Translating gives CASSGQRQGETQYF.

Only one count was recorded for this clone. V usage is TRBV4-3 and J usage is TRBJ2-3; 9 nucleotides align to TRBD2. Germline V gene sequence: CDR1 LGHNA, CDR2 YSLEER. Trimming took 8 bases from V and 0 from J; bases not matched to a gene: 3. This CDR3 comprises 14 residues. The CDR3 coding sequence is TGCGCCAGCCGTAGCGGGGGAAGCACAGATACGCAGTATTTT. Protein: CASRSGGSTDTQYF.

CDR3 sequence reads: CASSQAGANYGYTF. CDR3 coding DNA: TGCGCCAGCAGCCAGGCCGGAGCTAACTATGGCTACACCTTC. The chain joins TRBV4-1 to TRBJ1-2; D call uncertain. This CDR3 is built from 14 residues. V was clipped by 3 bases and J by 0 bases, with 8 bases between them. Germline V lookup: CDR1 MGHRA, CDR2 YSYEKL.

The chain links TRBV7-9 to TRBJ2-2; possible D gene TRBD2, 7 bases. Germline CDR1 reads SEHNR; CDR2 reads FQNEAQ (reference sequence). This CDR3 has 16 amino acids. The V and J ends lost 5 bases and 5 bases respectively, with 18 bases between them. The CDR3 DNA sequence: TGTGCCAGCAGCCCCCCCGGGGGGCTCGGGACCGGGGAGCTGTTTTTT. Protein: CASSPPGGLGTGELFF.

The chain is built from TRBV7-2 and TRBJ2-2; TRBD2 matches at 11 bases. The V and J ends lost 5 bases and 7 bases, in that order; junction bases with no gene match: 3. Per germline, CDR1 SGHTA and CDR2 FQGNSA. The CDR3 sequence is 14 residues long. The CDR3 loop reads CASSRGLAGGELFF. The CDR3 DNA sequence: TGTGCCAGCAGCCGTGGACTAGCGGGCGGGGAGCTGTTTTTT. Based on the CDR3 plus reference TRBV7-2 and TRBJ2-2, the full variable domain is GAGVSQSPSNKVTEKGKDVELRCDPISGHTALYWYRQSLGQGLEFLIYFQGNSAPDKSGLPSDRFSAERTGGSVSTLTIQRTQQEDSAVYLCASSRGLAGGELFFGEGSRLTVL.

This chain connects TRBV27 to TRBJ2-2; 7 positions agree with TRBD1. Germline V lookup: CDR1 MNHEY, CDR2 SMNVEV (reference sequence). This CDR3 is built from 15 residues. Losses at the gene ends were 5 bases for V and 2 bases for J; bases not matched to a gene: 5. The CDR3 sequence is CASSKPGGNTGELFF. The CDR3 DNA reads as TGTGCCAGCAGTAAACCAGGGGGTAACACCGGGGAGCTGTTTTTT.

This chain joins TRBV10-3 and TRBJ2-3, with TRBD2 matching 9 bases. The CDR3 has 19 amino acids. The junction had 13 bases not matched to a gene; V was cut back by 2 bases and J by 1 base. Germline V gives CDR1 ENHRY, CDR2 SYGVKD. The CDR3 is CAISEPRGGRAAGTDTQYF. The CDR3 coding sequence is TGTGCCATCAGTGAGCCGAGGGGCGGGAGGGCTGCCGGCACAGATACGCAGTATTTT.

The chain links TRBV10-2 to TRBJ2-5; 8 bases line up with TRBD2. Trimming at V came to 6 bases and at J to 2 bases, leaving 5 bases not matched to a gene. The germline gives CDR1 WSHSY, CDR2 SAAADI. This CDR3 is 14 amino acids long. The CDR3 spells CASSSTSAQETQYF. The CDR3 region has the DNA TGCGCCAGCAGCTCGACTAGCGCTCAAGAGACCCAGTACTTC.

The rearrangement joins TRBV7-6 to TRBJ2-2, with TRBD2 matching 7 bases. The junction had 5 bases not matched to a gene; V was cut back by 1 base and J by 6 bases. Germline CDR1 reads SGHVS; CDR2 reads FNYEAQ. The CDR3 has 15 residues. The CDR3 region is CASSLGGRPPGELFF. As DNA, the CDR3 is TGTGCCAGCAGCTTAGGCGGGAGACCCCCCGGGGAGCTGTTTTTT.

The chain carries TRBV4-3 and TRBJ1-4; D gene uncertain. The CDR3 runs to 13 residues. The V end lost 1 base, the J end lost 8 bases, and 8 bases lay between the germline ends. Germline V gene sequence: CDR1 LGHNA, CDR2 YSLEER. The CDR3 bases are TGCGCCAGCAGCCAAGGCAGAGGGGAAAAACTGTTTTTT. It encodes CASSQGRGEKLFF.

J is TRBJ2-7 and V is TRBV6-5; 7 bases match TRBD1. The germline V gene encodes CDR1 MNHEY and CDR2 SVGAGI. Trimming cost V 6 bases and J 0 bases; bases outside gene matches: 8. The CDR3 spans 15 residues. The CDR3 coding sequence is TGTGCCAGCAGCCGTGACAGGGCCGCCTCCTACGAGCAGTACTTC. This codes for CASSRDRAASYEQYF.

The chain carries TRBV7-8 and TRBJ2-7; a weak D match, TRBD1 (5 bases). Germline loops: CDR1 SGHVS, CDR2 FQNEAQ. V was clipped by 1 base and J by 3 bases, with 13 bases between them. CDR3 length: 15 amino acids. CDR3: CASSLVARVNYEQYF. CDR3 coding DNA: TGTGCCAGCAGCTTAGTTGCCAGGGTTAACTACGAGCAGTACTTC.

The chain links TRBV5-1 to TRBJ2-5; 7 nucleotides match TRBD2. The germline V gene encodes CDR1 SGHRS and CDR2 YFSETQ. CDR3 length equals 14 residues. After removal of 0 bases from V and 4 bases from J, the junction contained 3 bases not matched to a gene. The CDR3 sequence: CASSLGREGETQYF. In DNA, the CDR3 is TGCGCCAGCAGCTTGGGTAGGGAGGGAGAGACCCAGTACTTC.

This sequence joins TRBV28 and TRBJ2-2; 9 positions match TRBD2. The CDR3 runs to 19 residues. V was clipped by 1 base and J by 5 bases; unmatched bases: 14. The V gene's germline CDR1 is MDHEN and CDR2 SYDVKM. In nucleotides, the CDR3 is TGTGCCAGCAGTTTATTCCTCTCTAGCGCGGGAGGGGGGACCGGGGAGCTGTTTTTT. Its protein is CASSLFLSSAGGGTGELFF.

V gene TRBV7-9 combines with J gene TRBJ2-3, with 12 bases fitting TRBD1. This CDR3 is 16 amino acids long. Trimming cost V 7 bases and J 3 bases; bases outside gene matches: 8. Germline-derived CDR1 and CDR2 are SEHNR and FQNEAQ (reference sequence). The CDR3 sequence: CASTRGTGGETDTQYF. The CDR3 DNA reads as TGTGCCAGCACCCGAGGGACAGGGGGCGAAACAGATACGCAGTATTTT.

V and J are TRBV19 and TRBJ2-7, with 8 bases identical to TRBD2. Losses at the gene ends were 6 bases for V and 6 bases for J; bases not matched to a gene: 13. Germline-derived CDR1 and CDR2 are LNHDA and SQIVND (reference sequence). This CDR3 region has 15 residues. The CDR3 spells CASSDYGRGTAEQYF. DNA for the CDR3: TGTGCCAGTAGCGACTACGGGAGGGGCACCGCCGAGCAGTACTTC.

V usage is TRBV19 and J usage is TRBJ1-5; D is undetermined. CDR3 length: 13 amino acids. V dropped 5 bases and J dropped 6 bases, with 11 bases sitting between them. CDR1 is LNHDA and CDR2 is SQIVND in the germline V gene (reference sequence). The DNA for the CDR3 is TGTGCCAGTAGTCTGGCAGTTGGTCAGCCCCAGCATTTT. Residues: CASSLAVGQPQHF.

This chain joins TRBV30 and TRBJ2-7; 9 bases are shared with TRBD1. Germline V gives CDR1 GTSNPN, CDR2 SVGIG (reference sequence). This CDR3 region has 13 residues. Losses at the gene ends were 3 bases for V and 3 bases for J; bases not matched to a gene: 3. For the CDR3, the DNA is TGTGCCTGGAGGGGGGGACAGGGCTACGAGCAGTACTTC. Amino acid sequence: CAWRGGQGYEQYF.

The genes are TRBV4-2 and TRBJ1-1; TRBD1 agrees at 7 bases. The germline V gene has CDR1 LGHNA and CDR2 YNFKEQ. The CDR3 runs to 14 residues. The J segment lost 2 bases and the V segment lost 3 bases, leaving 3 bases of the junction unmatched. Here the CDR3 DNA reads TGTGCCAGCAGCCAGGACAGGATCAACACTGAAGCTTTCTTT. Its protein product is CASSQDRINTEAFF.

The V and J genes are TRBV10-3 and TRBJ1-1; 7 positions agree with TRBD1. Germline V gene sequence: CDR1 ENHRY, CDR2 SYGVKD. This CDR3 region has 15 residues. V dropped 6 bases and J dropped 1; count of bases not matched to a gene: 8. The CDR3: CAIRDRQGENTEAFF. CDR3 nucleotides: TGTGCCATCAGAGACCGACAGGGTGAGAACACTGAAGCTTTCTTT.

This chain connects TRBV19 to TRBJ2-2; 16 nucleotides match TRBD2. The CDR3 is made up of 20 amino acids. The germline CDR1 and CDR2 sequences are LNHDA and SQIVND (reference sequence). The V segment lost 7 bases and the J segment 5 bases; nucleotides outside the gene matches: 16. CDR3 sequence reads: CASIPGVGTSGRARTGELFF. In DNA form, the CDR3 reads TGTGCCAGTATCCCCGGAGTGGGGACTAGCGGGAGGGCCCGGACCGGGGAGCTGTTTTTT.

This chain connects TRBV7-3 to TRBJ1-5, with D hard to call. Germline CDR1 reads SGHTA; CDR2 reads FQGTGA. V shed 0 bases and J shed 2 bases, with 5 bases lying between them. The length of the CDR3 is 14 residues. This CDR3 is CASSLTGGNQPQHF. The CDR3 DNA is TGTGCCAGCAGCTTAACCGGGGGCAATCAGCCCCAGCATTTT.